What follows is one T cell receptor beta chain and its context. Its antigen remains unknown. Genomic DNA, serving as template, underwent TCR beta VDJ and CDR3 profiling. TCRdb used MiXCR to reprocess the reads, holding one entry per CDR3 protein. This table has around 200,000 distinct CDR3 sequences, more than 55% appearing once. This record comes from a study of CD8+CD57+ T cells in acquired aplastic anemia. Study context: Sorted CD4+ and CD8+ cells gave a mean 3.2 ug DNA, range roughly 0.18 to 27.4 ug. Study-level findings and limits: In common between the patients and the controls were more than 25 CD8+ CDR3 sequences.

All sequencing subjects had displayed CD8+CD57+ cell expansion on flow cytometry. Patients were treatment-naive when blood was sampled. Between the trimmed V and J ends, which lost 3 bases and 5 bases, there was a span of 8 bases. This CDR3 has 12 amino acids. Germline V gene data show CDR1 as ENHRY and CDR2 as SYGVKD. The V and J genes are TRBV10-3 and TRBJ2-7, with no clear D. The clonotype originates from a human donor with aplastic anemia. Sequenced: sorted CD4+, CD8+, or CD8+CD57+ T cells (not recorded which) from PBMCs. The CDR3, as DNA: TGTGCCATCAGTGATTTAACCCACGAGCAGTACTTC. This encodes CAISDLTHEQYF.